The following is a T cell receptor (beta chain) sequence with its context. This sample was included in a study of blood T cell repertoires in COVID-19. Study in general: Sites across the United States, Italy and Spain contributed samples from acute and convalescent COVID-19.

Method: immunoSEQ multiplex PCR; TCRdb's copy keeps in-frame clones and lacks some. The table lists more than 150,000 clones, 84% of them singletons, with roughly 6.3% in the top ten. The germline CDR1 and CDR2 sequences are SQVTM and ANQGSEA. The CDR3 spans 14 residues. V trimming: 4 bases; J trimming: 8 bases; junction bases outside the gene matches: 11. V usage is TRBV29-1 and J usage is TRBJ2-1; 7 bases match TRBD1. Material: peripheral blood. The TCR originated in a human donor in a cohort sampled during active COVID-19. The CDR3 spells CSVAGTALRDEQFF. The CDR3 nucleotides read TGCAGCGTTGCCGGGACAGCGCTCAGGGATGAGCAGTTCTTC.